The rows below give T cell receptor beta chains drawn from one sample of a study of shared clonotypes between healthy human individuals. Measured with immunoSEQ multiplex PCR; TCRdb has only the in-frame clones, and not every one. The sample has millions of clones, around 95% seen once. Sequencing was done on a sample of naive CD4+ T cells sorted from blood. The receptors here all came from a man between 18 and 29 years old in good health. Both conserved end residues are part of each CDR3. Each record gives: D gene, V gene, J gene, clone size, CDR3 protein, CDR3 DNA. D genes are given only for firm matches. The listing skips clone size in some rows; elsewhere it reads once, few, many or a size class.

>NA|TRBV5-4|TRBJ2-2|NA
CASSLGLTGELFF
TGTGCCAGCAGCTTGGGCCTCACCGGGGAGCTGTTTTTT
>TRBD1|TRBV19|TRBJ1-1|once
CASSIDWGVDRAHEAFF
TGTGCCAGTAGTATAGATTGGGGGGTGGACAGGGCGCACGAAGCTTTCTTT
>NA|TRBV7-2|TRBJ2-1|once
CASSLTRGSYNEQFF
TGTGCCAGCAGCCTGACTAGGGGGTCCTACAATGAGCAGTTCTTC
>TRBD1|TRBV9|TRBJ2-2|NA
CASSPPPTPGQVAGELFF
TGTGCCAGCAGCCCTCCCCCTACCCCGGGACAGGTGGCCGGGGAGCTGTTTTTT
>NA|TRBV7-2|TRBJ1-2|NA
CASSLGTSNYGYTF
TGTGCCAGCAGCTTGGGGACATCTAACTATGGCTACACCTTC
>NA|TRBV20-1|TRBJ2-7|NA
CSANRVNEQYF
TGCAGTGCCAACAGGGTAAACGAGCAGTACTTC
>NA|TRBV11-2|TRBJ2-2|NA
CASSVTGTNTGELFF
TGTGCCAGCAGCGTCACAGGGACGAACACCGGGGAGCTGTTTTTT
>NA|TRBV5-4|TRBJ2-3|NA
CASSLAKGPDTQYF
TGTGCCAGCAGCTTGGCCAAGGGACCAGATACGCAGTATTTT
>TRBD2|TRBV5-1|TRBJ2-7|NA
CASSSSSGGGHEQYF
TGCGCCAGCAGCTCCTCTAGCGGGGGAGGCCACGAGCAGTACTTC
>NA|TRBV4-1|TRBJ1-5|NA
CASSQDRTVQPQHF
TGCGCCAGCAGCCAAGATCGGACAGTTCAGCCCCAGCATTTT
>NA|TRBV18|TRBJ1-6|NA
CASSPDVGSALHF
TGTGCCAGCTCACCCGACGTCGGATCGGCCCTCCACTTT
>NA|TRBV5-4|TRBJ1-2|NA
CASSPAGDGNYGYTF
TGTGCCAGCAGCCCCGCGGGCGACGGGAACTATGGCTACACCTTC
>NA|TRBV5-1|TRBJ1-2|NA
CASSLDSTYGYTF
TGCGCCAGCAGCTTGGACAGCACCTATGGCTACACCTTC
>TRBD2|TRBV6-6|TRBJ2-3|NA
CASSSIVTSVADTQYF
TGTGCCAGCAGTTCCATCGTGACTAGCGTCGCTGATACGCAGTATTTT
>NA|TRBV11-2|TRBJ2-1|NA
CASSLEARGGNEQFF
TGTGCCAGCAGCTTAGAGGCCAGGGGAGGGAATGAGCAGTTCTTC
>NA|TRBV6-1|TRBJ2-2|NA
CASRVTGVAGELFF
TGTGCCAGCAGGGTCACAGGAGTGGCCGGGGAGCTGTTTTTT
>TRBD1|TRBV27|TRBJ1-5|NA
CASIEYGTGGGQPQHF
TGTGCCAGCATCGAATATGGGACAGGGGGCGGTCAGCCCCAGCATTTT